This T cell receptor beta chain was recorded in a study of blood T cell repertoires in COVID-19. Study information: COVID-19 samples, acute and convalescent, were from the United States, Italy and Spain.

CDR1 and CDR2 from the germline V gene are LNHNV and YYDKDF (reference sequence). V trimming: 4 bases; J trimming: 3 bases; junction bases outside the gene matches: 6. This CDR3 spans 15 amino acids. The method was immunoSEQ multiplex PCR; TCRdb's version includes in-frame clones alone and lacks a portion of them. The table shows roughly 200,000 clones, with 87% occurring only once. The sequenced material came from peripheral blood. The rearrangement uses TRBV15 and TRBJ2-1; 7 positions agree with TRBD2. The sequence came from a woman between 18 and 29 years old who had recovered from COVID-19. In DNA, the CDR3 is TGTGCCACCAGCAAGACTAGCAGCCTCTACAATGAGCAGTTCTTC. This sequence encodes CATSKTSSLYNEQFF.